The sequence of this TCR beta chain was determined in a study of a mutant IDH1 vaccine in newly diagnosed glioma. The time point: week 35, safety follow-up. The investigators gave 300 ug of mutant IDH1 20-mer peptide in each vaccine dose, together with topical imiquimod. On this clone: Its antigen is unknown.

Trimming left V 3 bases short and J 8 bases short, with 19 bases between. Germline values: CDR1 MGHRA, CDR2 YSYEKL. The CDR3 is made up of 16 amino acids. Repertoires were generated with immunoSEQ multiplex PCR, while TCRdb's copy carries only in-frame clones and drops some. This table has 50,000 to 75,000 clones, 60% to 75% appearing once. The specimen comprised PBMCs, sampled from a glioma patient whose treatment included an IDH1 peptide vaccine. The clonotype originates from a man between 45 and 60 years old with glioma. V usage is TRBV4-1 and J usage is TRBJ1-4; D possibly corresponds to TRBD1 (5 bases). CDR3 sequence reads: CASSQAWETGGEKLFF. The DNA of the CDR3 is TGCGCCAGCAGCCAGGCCTGGGAGACCGGGGGAGAAAAACTGTTTTTT.